Following are 10 T cell receptor beta chains from one sample sequenced in a study of T cells in Graves' hyperthyroidism and ophthalmopathy (dated by TCRdb to between 2019 and 2020). The library was built by means of multiplex PCR. The run used an Illumina HiSeq 2000. TCR beta CDR3 regions were amplified from RNA transcripts. A first-round RT-PCR of the TCR CDR3 used the HTBI primer set with the Qiagen OneStep RT-PCR kit. TCRdb itself trimmed the public reads at Q25 with fastp, ran MiXCR and retained productive beta chains. Entries are consolidated by CDR3 protein sequence, retaining the most common genes and DNA. Counted in this sample were about 480,000 distinct CDR3 sequences; approximately 14% of them appeared once. The ten largest clones represent about 17% of the sample. The sample was blood. The receptors shown here come from a woman aged 18-29 years with Graves' hyperthyroidism.

The gene calls are TRBV11-2 and TRBJ2-5; 13 bases align to TRBD2. The V segment lost 5 bases and the J segment 3 bases; nucleotides outside the gene matches: 15. CDR3 length: 19 amino acids. In germline, CDR1 is SGHAT, CDR2 FQNNGV. For the CDR3, the DNA is TGTGCCAGCAGCGCCCTACTAGCGGGAGGGACCACTTGGGAAGAGACCCAGTACTTC. Translated: CASSALLAGGTTWEETQYF.

This clonotype was detected many times. In DNA form, the CDR3 reads TGTGCCAGCTCAACAGACATGAACACTGAAGCTTTCTTT. It translates to CASSTDMNTEAFF. The chain carries TRBV18 and TRBJ1-1; no clear D. V lost 5 bases, J lost 0 bases, and 7 bases lay in between. The CDR3 totals 13 residues. Per germline, CDR1 KGHSH and CDR2 LQKENI.

Of note for this clonotype: At one end the junction does not follow the germline gene, possibly because of a read error. This chain joins TRBV9 and TRBJ2-2; a weak D match, TRBD1 (6 bases). The length of the CDR3 is 16 residues. Germline assignment: CDR1 SGDLS and CDR2 YYNGEE. The CDR3 sequence: CASSVEVRGNIGELFF. CDR3 in DNA: TGTGCCAGCAGCGTAGAAGTAAGGGGGAACATCGGGGAGCTGTTTTTT.

V is TRBV29-1 and J is TRBJ1-1; D might be TRBD1 (5 bases). The V end was cut by 3 bases, the J end by 4 bases, with 12 bases between. Germline assignment: CDR1 SQVTM and CDR2 ANQGSEA. The CDR3 loop spans 13 amino acids. CDR3 nucleotide sequence: TGCAGCGTTGAGCCCGGGGGGGGCACTGAAGCTTTCTTT. As protein: CSVEPGGGTEAFF.

This clonotype occurred a few times. The rearrangement links TRBV20-1 to TRBJ2-3; D is perhaps TRBD2 (6 bases). This CDR3 contains 19 residues. The V gene's germline CDR1 is DFQATT and CDR2 SNEGSKA (reference sequence). Trimming stripped 0 bases from V and 1 base from J, with 23 bases between. As DNA, the CDR3 is TGCAGTGCTAGAGATGGGGGTCATGACGGGAGAGGAGGCACAGATACGCAGTATTTT. It codes for CSARDGGHDGRGGTDTQYF.

This clonotype was detected many times. This sequence joins TRBV12-3 or TRBV12-4 and TRBJ2-1; D possibly corresponds to TRBD1 (7 bases). The CDR3 covers 14 residues. V was shortened by 5 bases and J by 8 bases, with 16 bases between the two germline ends. CDR3 protein: CASSPRQGGDEQFF. CDR3 sequence (DNA): TGTGCCAGCAGTCCCCGACAGGGCGGGGATGAGCAGTTCTTC.

The gene calls are TRBV9 and TRBJ1-1, with D unclear. Germline V CDR1 and CDR2: SGDLS, YYNGEE. The CDR3 covers 14 residues. Trimming pared 1 base from V and 0 bases from J, leaving 7 bases between. Written as DNA, the CDR3 is TGTGCCAGCAGCGTAAATTCGATGAACACTGAAGCTTTCTTT. Its protein product is CASSVNSMNTEAFF.

There are many counts of this clonotype. V and J are TRBV11-3 and TRBJ2-1; the match to TRBD2 covers 11 bases. Germline assignment: CDR1 SGHNT and CDR2 YENEEA. V gave up 0 bases and J gave up 9 bases; unmatched junction bases: 7. The CDR3 contains 16 residues. CDR3 nucleotides: TGTGCCAGCAGCTTAGATGGGGGACTAGCGGCAGGTGAGCAGTTCTTC. Its protein product is CASSLDGGLAAGEQFF.

This clonotype came up once. A much larger clone lies one base from this, so it may be a read error. The J gene is TRBJ2-7, the V gene TRBV5-5, with D maybe TRBD1 (6 bases). V was shortened by 3 bases and J by 7 bases, with 17 bases between the two germline ends. Germline V CDR1 and CDR2: SGHKS, YYEKEE (reference sequence). The CDR3 is 14 residues long. The CDR3 loop is CASSSTGYLGEQYF. The CDR3 bases are TGTGCCAGCAGCTCGACAGGTTACCTCGGGGAGCAGTACTTC. Combining the CDR3 with reference TRBV5-5 and TRBJ2-7 gives the whole variable domain DAGVTQSPTHLIKTRGQQVTLRCSPISGHKSVSWYQQVLGQGPQFIFQYYEKEERGRGNFPDRFSARQFPNYSSELNVNALLLGDSALYLCASSSTGYLGEQYFGPGTRLTVT.

This clonotype was detected once. The J gene is TRBJ1-1, the V gene TRBV30, with 7 bases fitting TRBD1. Per the germline V gene, CDR1 is GTSNPN and CDR2 is SVGIG (reference sequence). CDR3 length equals 13 residues. V dropped 3 bases and J dropped 4; count of bases not matched to a gene: 5. The CDR3 sequence: CAWSETGFTEAFF. For the CDR3, the DNA is TGTGCCTGGAGCGAGACAGGGTTCACTGAAGCTTTCTTT.